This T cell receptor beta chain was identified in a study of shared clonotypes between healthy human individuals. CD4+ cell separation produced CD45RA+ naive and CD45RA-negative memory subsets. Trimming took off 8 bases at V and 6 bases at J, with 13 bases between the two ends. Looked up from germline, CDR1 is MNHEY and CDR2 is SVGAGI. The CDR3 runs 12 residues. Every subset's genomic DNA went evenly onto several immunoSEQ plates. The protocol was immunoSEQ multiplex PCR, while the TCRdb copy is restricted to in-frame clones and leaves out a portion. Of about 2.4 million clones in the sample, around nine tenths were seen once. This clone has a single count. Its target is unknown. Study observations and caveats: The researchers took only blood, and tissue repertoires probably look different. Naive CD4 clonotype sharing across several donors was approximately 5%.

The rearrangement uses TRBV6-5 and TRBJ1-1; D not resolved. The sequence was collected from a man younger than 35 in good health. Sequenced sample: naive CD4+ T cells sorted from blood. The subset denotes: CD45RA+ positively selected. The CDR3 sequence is CASGRAEAEAFF. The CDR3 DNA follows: TGTGCCAGCGGTAGGGCAGAGGCTGAAGCTTTCTTT.